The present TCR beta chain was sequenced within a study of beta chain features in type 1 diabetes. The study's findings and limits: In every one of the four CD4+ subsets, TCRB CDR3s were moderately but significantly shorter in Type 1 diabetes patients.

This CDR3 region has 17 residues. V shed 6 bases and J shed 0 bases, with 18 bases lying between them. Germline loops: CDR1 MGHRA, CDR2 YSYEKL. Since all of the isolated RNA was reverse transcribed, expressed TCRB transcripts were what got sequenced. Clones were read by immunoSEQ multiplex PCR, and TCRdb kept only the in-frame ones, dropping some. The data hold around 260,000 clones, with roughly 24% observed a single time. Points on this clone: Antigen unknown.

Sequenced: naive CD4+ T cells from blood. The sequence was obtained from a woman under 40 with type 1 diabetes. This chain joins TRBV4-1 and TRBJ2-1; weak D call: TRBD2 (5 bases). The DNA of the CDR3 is TGCGCCAGCAGACAACCGGGTACGGGGAACTCCTACAATGAGCAGTTCTTC. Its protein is CASRQPGTGNSYNEQFF.